Each of the 11 T cell receptor beta chains below was sequenced from the same sample in a study of breast tumors, draining lymph nodes, adjacent tissues. Samples came from axillary lymph nodes draining the breast cancer. TCRdb passed the multiplex PCR reads through MiXCR, listing each CDR3 protein once. Among 200,000 or so distinct CDR3 sequences, 30% to 40% were seen once, and the ten largest hold approximately 4.5%. The sequencing sample was made of axillary lymph node tissue. These receptor sequences come from a female donor with breast cancer. Some clones in this sample may be carry-over from other donors' samples.

This clonotype was seen repeatedly, ten times or more. The V gene is TRBV12-3 or TRBV12-4, the J gene TRBJ2-2; 12 nucleotides align to TRBD2. With V trimmed by 5 bases and J by 3 bases, 4 bases remained unmatched. The CDR3 contains 16 residues. The CDR3 nucleotides are TGTGCCAGCAGTCCCGGGACTAGCGGGTACACCGGGGAGCTGTTTTTT. Its translation: CASSPGTSGYTGELFF.

This clonotype was observed a handful of times. The chain couples TRBV30 to TRBJ1-4; perhaps TRBD1 as D (5 bases). This CDR3 region has 16 residues. CDR1 is GTSNPN, CDR2 SVGIG, per germline (reference sequence). V was pared by 3 bases and J by 0 bases, with 14 bases between. The CDR3 here is CAWSLGTGTTNEKLFF. CDR3 DNA: TGTGCCTGGAGCCTAGGGACGGGGACAACTAATGAAAAACTGTTTTTT.

Many counts were recorded for this clonotype. The CDR3 here is CSVEDRQDYGYTF. Here the CDR3 DNA reads TGCAGCGTTGAAGATCGACAGGACTATGGCTACACCTTC. The V and J genes are TRBV29-1 and TRBJ1-2; weak D call: TRBD1 (6 bases). The CDR3 totals 13 residues. The V end lost 0 bases, the J end lost 3 bases, and 8 bases lay between the germline ends. Germline CDR1 is SQVTM and CDR2 is ANQGSEA.

This clonotype has more than one count but fewer than ten. A much larger clone is a single base away; this may be a read error. The chain joins TRBV20-1 to TRBJ2-7; weak D call: TRBD2 (6 bases). The CDR3 runs to 14 residues. V lost 3 bases and J lost 6, with 18 bases in between. Germline V lookup: CDR1 DFQATT, CDR2 SNEGSKA (reference sequence). In DNA, the CDR3 is TGCAGTGCTAGCGCCACTAGGGGACTGGCCGAGCAGTACTTC. Translating gives CSASATRGLAEQYF.

Comments on this clonotype: A much larger clonotype is one base distant, so this may be a read error. The rearrangement uses TRBV7-9 and TRBJ2-2, with TRBD1 identical over 8 bases. The CDR3 is made up of 15 amino acids. Germline V gene data show CDR1 as SEHNR and CDR2 as FQNEAQ (reference sequence). The chain's CDR3 is CASSHGQGNTGELSF. The CDR3 coding sequence is TGTGCCAGCAGTCACGGACAGGGAAACACCGGGGAGCTGTCTTTT.

This clonotype was detected many times. The rearrangement links TRBV6-5 to TRBJ1-6; the D is unclear. CDR3 length: 15 amino acids. Looked up from germline, CDR1 is MNHEY and CDR2 is SVGAGI. V lost 0 bases and J lost 5, with 8 bases in between. The CDR3 is CASSYSGPNNSPLHF. The CDR3 coding sequence is TGTGCCAGCAGTTACTCAGGGCCAAATAATTCACCCCTCCACTTT.

The V and J genes are TRBV4-2 and TRBJ2-7; D is possibly TRBD1 (6 bases). CDR1 and CDR2 (germline): LGHNA, YNFKEQ. The CDR3 covers 13 residues. Trimming took off 4 bases at V and 7 bases at J, with 14 bases between the two ends. For the CDR3, the DNA is TGTGCCAGCAGCCTGTATGGGACACGAGAGCAGTACTTC. Its translation is CASSLYGTREQYF.

This clonotype was recorded at least ten times. The gene calls are TRBV30 and TRBJ2-6, with a tentative D call TRBD1 (5 bases). Germline assignment: CDR1 GTSNPN and CDR2 SVGIG (reference sequence). The CDR3 runs to 15 residues. The V gene lost 2 bases and the J gene lost 4 bases, with 12 bases spanning the gap. The CDR3 nucleotides are TGTGCCTGGAGTAGGGCAGGGTCCGGGGCCAACGTCCTGACTTTC. Amino acids: CAWSRAGSGANVLTF. Looking up the rest from reference TRBV30 and TRBJ2-6 gives the full variable domain: SQTIHQWPATLVQPVGSPLSLECTVEGTSNPNLYWYRQAAGRGLQLLFYSVGIGQISSEVPQNLSASRPQDRQFILSSKKLLLSDSGFYLCAWSRAGSGANVLTFGAGSRLTVL.

This clonotype was detected ten times or more. The rearrangement joins TRBV2 to TRBJ2-2; TRBD1 matches 9 bases. Losses at the gene ends were 7 bases for V and 7 bases for J; bases not matched to a gene: 7. The germline V gene has CDR1 SNHLY and CDR2 FYNNEI. CDR3 size: 14 residues. The CDR3 here is CASTSGQGGGELFF. The CDR3 DNA follows: TGTGCCAGCACTTCGGGACAGGGTGGCGGGGAGCTGTTTTTT.

This clonotype has at least ten counts. The rearrangement links TRBV20-1 to TRBJ2-7; 12 nucleotides align to TRBD1. Germline values: CDR1 DFQATT, CDR2 SNEGSKA (reference sequence). Germline trimming cut 0 bases from V and 4 bases from J; bases unmatched to any gene: 13. CDR3 size: 18 residues. As DNA, the CDR3 is TGCAGTGCTAGAGATAGGCGCGGTCCGGGACAGGGGGCTTACGAGCAGTACTTC. Protein: CSARDRRGPGQGAYEQYF.

The rearrangement links TRBV7-9 to TRBJ1-2; D not certain. The CDR3 spans 10 residues. The germline V gene encodes CDR1 SEHNR and CDR2 FQNEAQ (reference sequence). Between the trimmed V and J ends, which lost 5 bases and 8 bases, there was a span of 6 bases. Here the CDR3 DNA reads TGTGCCAGCAGCGAGGTCGGCTACACCTTC. It encodes CASSEVGYTF.